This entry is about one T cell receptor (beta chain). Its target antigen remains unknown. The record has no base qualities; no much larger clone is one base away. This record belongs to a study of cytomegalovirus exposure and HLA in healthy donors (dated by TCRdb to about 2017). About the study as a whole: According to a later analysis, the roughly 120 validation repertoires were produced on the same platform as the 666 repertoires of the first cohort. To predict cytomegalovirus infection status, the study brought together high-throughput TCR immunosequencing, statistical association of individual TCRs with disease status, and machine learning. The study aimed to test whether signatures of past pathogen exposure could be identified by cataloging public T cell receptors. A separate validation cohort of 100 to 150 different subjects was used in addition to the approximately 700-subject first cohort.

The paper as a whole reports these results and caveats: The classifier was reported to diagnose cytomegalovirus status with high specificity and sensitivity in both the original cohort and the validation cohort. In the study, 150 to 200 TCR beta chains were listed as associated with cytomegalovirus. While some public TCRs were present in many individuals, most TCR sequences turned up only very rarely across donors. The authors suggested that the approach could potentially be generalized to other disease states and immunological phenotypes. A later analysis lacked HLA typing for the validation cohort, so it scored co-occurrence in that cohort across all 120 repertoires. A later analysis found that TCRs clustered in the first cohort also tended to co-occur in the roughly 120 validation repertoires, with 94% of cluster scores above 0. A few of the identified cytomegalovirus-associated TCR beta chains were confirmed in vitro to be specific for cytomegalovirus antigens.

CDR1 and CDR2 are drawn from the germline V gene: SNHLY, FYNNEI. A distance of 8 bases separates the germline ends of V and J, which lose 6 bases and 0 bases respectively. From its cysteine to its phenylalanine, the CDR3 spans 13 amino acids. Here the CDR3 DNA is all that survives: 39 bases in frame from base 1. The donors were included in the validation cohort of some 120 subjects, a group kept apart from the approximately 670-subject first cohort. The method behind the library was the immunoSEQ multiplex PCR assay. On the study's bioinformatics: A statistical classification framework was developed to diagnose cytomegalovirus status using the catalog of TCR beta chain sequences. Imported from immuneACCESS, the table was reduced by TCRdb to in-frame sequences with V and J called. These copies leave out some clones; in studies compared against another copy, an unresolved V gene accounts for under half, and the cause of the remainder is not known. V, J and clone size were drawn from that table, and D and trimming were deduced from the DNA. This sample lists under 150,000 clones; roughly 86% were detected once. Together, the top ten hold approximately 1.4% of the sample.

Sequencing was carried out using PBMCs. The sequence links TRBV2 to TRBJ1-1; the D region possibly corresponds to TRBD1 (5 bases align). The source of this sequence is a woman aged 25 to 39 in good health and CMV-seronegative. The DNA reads TGTGCCAGCAGCTCGGGGGTGAACACTGAAGCTTTCTTT. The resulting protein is CASSSGVNTEAFF.